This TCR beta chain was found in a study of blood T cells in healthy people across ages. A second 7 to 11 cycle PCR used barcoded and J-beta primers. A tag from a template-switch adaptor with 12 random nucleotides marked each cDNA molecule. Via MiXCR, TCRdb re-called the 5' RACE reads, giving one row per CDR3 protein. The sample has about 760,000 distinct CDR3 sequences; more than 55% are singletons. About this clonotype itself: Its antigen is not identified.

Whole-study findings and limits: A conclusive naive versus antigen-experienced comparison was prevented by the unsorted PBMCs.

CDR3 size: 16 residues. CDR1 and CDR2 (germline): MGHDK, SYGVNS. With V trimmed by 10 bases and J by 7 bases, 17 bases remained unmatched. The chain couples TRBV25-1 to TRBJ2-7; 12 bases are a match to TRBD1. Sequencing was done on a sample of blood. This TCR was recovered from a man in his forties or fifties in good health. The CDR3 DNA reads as TGTGCCACCATGGGACAGGGGGCCTCCACGGTCAAGGAGCAGTACTTC. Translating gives CATMGQGASTVKEQYF.